This T cell receptor (beta chain) comes out of a study of blood T cell repertoires in COVID-19. Study summary: Samples came from the United States, Italy and Spain, spanning acute and convalescent COVID-19. T cells, B-cell-depleted T cells, or PBMCs supplied cDNA or gDNA.

In the original workflow: The assay estimated nucleated cells by amplifying reference gene primers. Sequencing used immunoSEQ multiplex PCR; TCRdb keeps in-frame clones, though not all of them. Clonal size and the V and J genes are those of that table, whereas D and trimming came from the DNA. The data contain about 48,000 clones, roughly 84% of them singletons. This CDR3 contains 15 residues. V trimming: 1 base; J trimming: 6 bases; junction bases outside the gene matches: 4. Germline lookup yields CDR1 LGHNT and CDR2 FRNRAP. The J gene is TRBJ2-1, the V gene TRBV12-5; 9 bases align to TRBD1. This receptor was taken from a man aged 65 to 79 with acute or convalescent COVID-19. What was sequenced was peripheral blood. The DNA for the CDR3 is TGTGCTAGTGGTTTGGGACAGGGGGGCCTCAATGAGCAGTTCTTC. Translating it yields CASGLGQGGLNEQFF.